These 6 T cell receptor beta chains share one sample of origin, sequenced in a study of blood T cell repertoires in COVID-19. Some clones are missing from TCRdb's copy, which holds only in-frame ones; the method was immunoSEQ multiplex PCR. The repertoire holds just over 650,000 clones, around 90% seen once, with roughly 0.26% in the top ten. Sequencing used peripheral blood. The source of these receptors is a woman aged 18-29 years with acute or convalescent COVID-19.

The rearrangement uses TRBV15 and TRBJ1-4; D is perhaps TRBD1 (5 bases). Trimming removed 1 base at V and 6 bases at J, with 9 bases between. In germline, CDR1 is LNHNV, CDR2 YYDKDF (reference sequence). CDR3 length: 14 amino acids. Here the CDR3 DNA reads TGTGCCACCAGCAGAGTTTGGGGGGATGAAAAACTGTTTTTT. Translated: CATSRVWGDEKLFF.

Points on this clone: In the same sample, other DNA sequences code for this CDR3. The chain links TRBV30 to TRBJ1-1; a possible D gene is TRBD1 (5 bases). Germline CDR1 reads GTSNPN; CDR2 reads SVGIG (reference sequence). V lost 0 bases and J lost 0, with 5 bases in between. The CDR3 runs to 13 residues. Here the CDR3 reads CAWSVGVNTEAFF. Here the CDR3 DNA reads TGTGCCTGGAGTGTAGGGGTGAACACTGAAGCTTTCTTT. The full variable domain, completed using reference TRBV30 and TRBJ1-1, is SQTIHQWPATLVQPVGSPLSLECTVEGTSNPNLYWYRQAAGRGLQLLFYSVGIGQISSEVPQNLSASRPQDRQFILSSKKLLLSDSGFYLCAWSVGVNTEAFFGQGTRLTVV.

The chain's CDR3 is CASSTGRTYNEQFF. CDR3 nucleotides: TGTGCCAGCAGTACAGGGCGGACCTACAATGAGCAGTTCTTC. The V gene is TRBV5-4, the J gene TRBJ2-1; a possible D gene is TRBD1 (6 bases). The germline V and J ends were trimmed by 5 bases and 2 bases, with 11 bases remaining between them. This CDR3 is built from 14 residues. The germline gives CDR1 SGHNT, CDR2 YYREEE (reference sequence). Complete variable domain (other parts from reference TRBV5-4 and TRBJ2-1): ETGVTQSPTHLIKTRGQQVTLRCSSQSGHNTVSWYQQALGQGPQFIFQYYREEENGRGNFPPRFSGLQFPNYSSELNVNALELDDSALYLCASSTGRTYNEQFFGPGTRLTVL.

The chain combines TRBV7-2 with TRBJ1-6; no firm D call. Between the trimmed V and J ends, which lost 3 bases and 4 bases, there was a span of 16 bases. The CDR3 is made up of 17 amino acids. From germline, CDR1 is SGHTA and CDR2 FQGNSA. The DNA of the CDR3 is TGTGCCAGCAGCTTTACGGCCGACTCCCCGTATAATTCACCCCTCCACTTT. It codes for CASSFTADSPYNSPLHF.

As for this clone: Its ends do not fully match the called genes, so a read error is possible. The gene calls are TRBV7-9 and TRBJ1-4; D is unclear. Germline assignment: CDR1 SEHNR and CDR2 FQNEAQ (reference sequence). This CDR3 is 15 amino acids long. Written as DNA, the CDR3 is TGTGCCAGCAGCTTAGGTATAGCGGCTAATGAAAAGCTGTTTTTT. It translates to CASSLGIAANEKLFF.

V gene TRBV24-1 combines with J gene TRBJ1-4; 10 positions match TRBD1. V lost 4 bases and J lost 7; bases outside the gene matches: 5. Germline CDR1 reads KGHDR; CDR2 reads SFDVKD. The CDR3 covers 15 residues. The CDR3 protein is CATSESGQGFEKLFF. The CDR3 DNA is TGTGCCACCAGTGAATCGGGACAGGGGTTTGAAAAACTGTTTTTT.